The entry below describes one TCR beta chain. The target antigen is unknown. CDR1 SEHNR and CDR2 FQNEAQ come from the germline V gene (reference sequence). CDR3 size: 15 residues. The J segment lost 3 bases and the V segment lost 3 bases, leaving 4 bases of the junction unmatched. These data belong to a study of T cell responses to AZD1222 COVID-19 vaccine. Study-wide results and caveats: Spike-specific TCR breadth and depth rose after two AZD1222 doses.

This table comes from immunoSEQ multiplex PCR, and its TCRdb copy is limited to in-frame clones, with some not included. The sample yields some 110,000 clones, almost 95% seen once. This chain uses TRBV7-9 with TRBJ1-4, with 7 bases that match TRBD1. Sequencing was performed on peripheral blood, taken on day 0 of AZD1222 vaccination. The source of this sequence is an adult in good health. In DNA form, the CDR3 reads TGTGCCAGCAGCTTCACCGGGACAGCTAATGAAAAACTGTTTTTT. As protein: CASSFTGTANEKLFF. The variable domain in full, with the rest retrieved from reference TRBV7-9 and TRBJ1-4, is DTGVSQNPRHKITKRGQNVTFRCDPISEHNRLYWYRQTLGQGPEFLTYFQNEAQLEKSRLLSDRFSAERPKGSFSTLEIQRTEQGDSAMYLCASSFTGTANEKLFFGSGTQLSVL.